A selection of T cell receptor beta chains follows, all from one sample in a study of T-cell memory formation after mild COVID-19. TCRdb itself ran the 5' RACE reads through MiXCR, one entry per CDR3 protein. The data show about 400,000 distinct CDR3 sequences, about a quarter seen once. Sequenced input: PBMCs or a T cell subset sorted from them (not recorded which). Receptors originate from an adult woman who had mild COVID-19 (a few samples of this study predate the infection). Cell type and time point are not known. CDR3s include the opening cysteine and the closing phenylalanine or tryptophan.

cdr3_aa	v_call
CSVEGTRPTDTQYF	TRBV29-1
CSARVQIQGAFF	TRBV20-1
CASSWGRVGFYEQYF	TRBV5-6
CASSLFGTSGNNEQFF	TRBV5-6
CATSPGLLHNEQFF	TRBV24-1
CASSSGQGIGEQFF	TRBV5-4
CASNFGTEQFF	TRBV5-1
CASSSRDPWEEQYF	TRBV7-8
CASTSGQGTDTQYF	TRBV27
CASSPGQPTDTQYF	TRBV5-1
CASSLARGILNNEQFF	TRBV12-3/TRBV12-4
CATSKRGADTQYF	TRBV24-1
CASSPGTGALLEAFF	TRBV5-1
CASSLARDNEQYF	TRBV7-8
CASSPPTSGSYEQYF	TRBV6-5
CASSLGGQGAHEQFF	TRBV5-4
CASKSSLAGRNTGELFF	TRBV7-9
CASSYSGPAAGYTF	TRBV6-2/TRBV6-3
CASSKGLLVSYEQYF	TRBV6-2/TRBV6-3
CARQGTDTQYF	TRBV6-5
CASSPGTGGDIQYF	TRBV7-8
CAIAGDTEAFF	TRBV12-3/TRBV12-4
CASSPGQGPEGAEKLFF	TRBV12-3/TRBV12-4
CASVQGNYGYTF	TRBV9
CASSPAFGTDTQYF	TRBV7-6
CASGPIAGVTDTQYF	TRBV7-9
CASSPKPGQAGEKLFF	TRBV14
CASSYPKDADTQYF	TRBV5-1
CASSLPQGVAFF	TRBV4-1
CASSEWGGDYGYTF	TRBV25-1
CASSTTPPRILTDTQYF	TRBV18
CASRGQGAYNEQFF	TRBV2
CASKRVAGGHTDTQYF	TRBV7-6
CASGTSGYEQYF	TRBV9
CASSYHGLAGGGEQYF	TRBV7-2
CSAPPVGMGNQPQHF	TRBV20-1
CASSYDRGRPYEQYF	TRBV18
CASSLIGGASYNEQFF	TRBV7-3
CAWSSSARGDNEQFF	TRBV30
CASEASGSTEAFF	TRBV7-9
CASSETENSPLHF	TRBV12-3/TRBV12-4
CASSPSWAGGPETQYF	TRBV7-7
CASSAGRAGETQYF	TRBV7-6
CATLDSSNYGYTF	TRBV10-2
CASSFGVPPCF	TRBV7-9
CASSYAGNTEAFF	TRBV6-5
CASSPWTGNNEQFF	TRBV3-1
CATSEAGTTNQPQHF	TRBV24-1
CSATDRTAYNEQFF	TRBV20-1
CAISESEETQYF	TRBV10-3
CASSLEAGGEALYEQYF	TRBV7-9
CASSSTRDTQYF	TRBV5-1
CASSQPSGGSDTQYF	TRBV4-1
CASSQYSGTLYEQYF	TRBV6-5